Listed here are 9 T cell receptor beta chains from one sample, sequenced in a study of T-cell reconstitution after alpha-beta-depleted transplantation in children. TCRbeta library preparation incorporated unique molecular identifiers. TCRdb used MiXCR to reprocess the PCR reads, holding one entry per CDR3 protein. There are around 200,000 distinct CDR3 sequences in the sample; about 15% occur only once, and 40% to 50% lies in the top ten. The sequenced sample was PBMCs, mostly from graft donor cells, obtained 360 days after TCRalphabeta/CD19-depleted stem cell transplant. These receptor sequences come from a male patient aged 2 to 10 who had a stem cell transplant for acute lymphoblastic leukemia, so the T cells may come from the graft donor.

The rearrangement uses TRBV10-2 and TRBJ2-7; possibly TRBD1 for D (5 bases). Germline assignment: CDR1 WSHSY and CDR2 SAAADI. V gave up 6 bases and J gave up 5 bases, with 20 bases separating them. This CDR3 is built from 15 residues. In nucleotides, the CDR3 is TGCGCCAGCAGCGAAAACAGGCTCATCCTGCACGAGCAGTACTTC. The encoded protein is CASSENRLILHEQYF.

The CDR3 is CASRPGGDPRPQHF. The DNA for the CDR3 is TGTGCCAGCAGACCGGGCGGGGATCCGAGGCCCCAGCATTTT. V gene TRBV2 combines with J gene TRBJ1-5; D unresolved. The germline CDR1 and CDR2 sequences are SNHLY and FYNNEI. Deletions cut 6 bases from V and 9 bases from J, with 18 bases between. The CDR3 spans 14 residues. The full variable domain, with the rest looked up from reference TRBV2 and TRBJ1-5, is EPEVTQTPSHQVTQMGQEVILRCVPISNHLYFYWYRQILGQKVEFLVSFYNNEISEKSEIFDDQFSVERPDGSNFTLKIRSTKLEDSAMYFCASRPGGDPRPQHFGDGTRLSIL.

The CDR3 DNA reads as TGTGCCAGCAGCTTCGTAGGGGGTCAAAGCAATGAGCAGTACTTC. It codes for CASSFVGGQSNEQYF. The chain couples TRBV5-6 to TRBJ2-1; possibly TRBD1 for D (6 bases). The closer fit of TRBJ2-7 to the DNA end suggests the J call may be wrong. The CDR3 runs to 15 residues. The germline gives CDR1 SGHDT, CDR2 YYEEEE.

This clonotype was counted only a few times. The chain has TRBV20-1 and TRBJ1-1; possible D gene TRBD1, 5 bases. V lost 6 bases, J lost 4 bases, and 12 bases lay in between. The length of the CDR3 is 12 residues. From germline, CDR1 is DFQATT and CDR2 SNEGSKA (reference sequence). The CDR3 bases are TGCAGTGCCGGGGGGAGAGGCACTGAAGCTTTCTTT. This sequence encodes CSAGGRGTEAFF.

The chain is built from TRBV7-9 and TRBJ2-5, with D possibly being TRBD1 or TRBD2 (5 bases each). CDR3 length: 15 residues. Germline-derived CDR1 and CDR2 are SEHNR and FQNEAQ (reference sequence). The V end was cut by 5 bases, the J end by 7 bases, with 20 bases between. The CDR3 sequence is CASSNAGTGPGTQYF. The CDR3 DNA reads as TGTGCCAGCAGCAACGCCGGGACCGGACCAGGGACCCAGTACTTC.

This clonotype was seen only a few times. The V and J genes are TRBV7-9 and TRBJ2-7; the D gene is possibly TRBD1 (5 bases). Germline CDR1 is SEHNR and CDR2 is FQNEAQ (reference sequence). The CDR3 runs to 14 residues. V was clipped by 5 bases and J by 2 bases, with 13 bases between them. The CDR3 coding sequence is TGTGCCAGCAGCGCGAAGCAGGGTCCCTACGAGCAGTACTTC. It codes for CASSAKQGPYEQYF.

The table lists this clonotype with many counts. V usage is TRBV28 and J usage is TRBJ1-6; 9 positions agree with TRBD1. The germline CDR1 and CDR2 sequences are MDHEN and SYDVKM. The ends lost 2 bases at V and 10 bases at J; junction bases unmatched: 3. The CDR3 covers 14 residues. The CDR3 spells CASSLTGTGSPLHF. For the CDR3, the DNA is TGTGCCAGCAGTTTAACCGGGACAGGGTCACCCCTCCACTTT. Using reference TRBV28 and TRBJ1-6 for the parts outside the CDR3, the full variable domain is DVKVTQSSRYLVKRTGEKVFLECVQDMDHENMFWYRQDPGLGLRLIYFSYDVKMKEKGDIPEGYSVSREKKERFSLILESASTNQTSMYLCASSLTGTGSPLHFGNGTRLTVT.

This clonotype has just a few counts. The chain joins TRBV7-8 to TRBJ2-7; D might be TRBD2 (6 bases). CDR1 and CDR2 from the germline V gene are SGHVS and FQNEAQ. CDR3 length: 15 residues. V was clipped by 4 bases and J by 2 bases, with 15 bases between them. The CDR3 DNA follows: TGTGCCAGCAGCTCAGGCCCGGGACTTACCTACGAGCAGTACTTC. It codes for CASSSGPGLTYEQYF. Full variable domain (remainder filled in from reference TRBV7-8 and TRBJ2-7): GAGVSQSPRYKVAKRGQDVALRCDPISGHVSLFWYQQALGQGPEFLTYFQNEAQLDKSGLPSDRFFAERPEGSVSTLKIQRTQQEDSAVYLCASSSGPGLTYEQYFGPGTRLTVT.

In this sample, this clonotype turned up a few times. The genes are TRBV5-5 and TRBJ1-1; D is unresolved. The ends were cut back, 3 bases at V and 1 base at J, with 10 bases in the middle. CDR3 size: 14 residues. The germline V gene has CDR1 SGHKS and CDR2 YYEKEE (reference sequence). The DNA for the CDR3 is TGTGCCAGCAGCTCTCCCCTACCGAACACTGAAGCTTTCTTT. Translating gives CASSSPLPNTEAFF.